Following are 30 T cell receptor beta chains from one sample sequenced in a study of T cell responses to AZD1222 COVID-19 vaccine (dated by TCRdb to 2020 to 2022). The label giving this sample's time point can be read as: baseline before first vaccination. Libraries were built with the immunoSEQ multiplex PCR assay. What TCRdb holds here is the immuneACCESS table cut down to in-frame rearrangements. Part of the clones is not present; checked against another copy, under half of the missing clones reflect an unresolved V gene, and the others are unexplained. A total of some 120,000 clones appear in this sample, 90% to 95% of them only once. More than 2.5% of the sample is held by the ten biggest clonotypes. Sequencing was performed on peripheral blood, taken on day 0 of AZD1222 vaccination. These receptors were obtained from an adult in good health.

This chain uses TRBV4-1 with TRBJ2-3; unclear D gene. The CDR3 length is 14 residues. With 3 bases removed from V and 4 bases from J, the gap between germline ends came to 11 bases. The V gene's germline CDR1 is MGHRA and CDR2 YSYEKL. Here the CDR3 reads CASSHWQEPDTQYF. DNA of the CDR3: TGCGCCAGCAGCCACTGGCAGGAGCCAGATACGCAGTATTTT.

The rearrangement links TRBV28 to TRBJ2-7; no clear D gene. The germline V gene encodes CDR1 MDHEN and CDR2 SYDVKM. The V and J ends lost 8 bases and 3 bases respectively, with 14 bases between them. There are 13 residues in the CDR3. The CDR3 nucleotides are TGTGCCAGCTTGGGTCGAGATGTCTACGAGCAGTACTTC. Its translation is CASLGRDVYEQYF.

This clone was recorded only once. The J gene is TRBJ2-3, the V gene TRBV5-6; TRBD2 agrees at 10 bases. The V segment lost 1 base and the J segment 3 bases; nucleotides outside the gene matches: 5. Germline V gene lookup returns CDR1 SGHDT and CDR2 YYEEEE. The CDR3 has 16 amino acids. The CDR3: CASSLSLAGVTDTQYF. CDR3 nucleotides: TGTGCCAGCAGCTTGAGCCTAGCGGGAGTGACAGATACGCAGTATTTT.

This sequence joins TRBV7-9 and TRBJ2-7; 8 bases are shared with TRBD1. The germline V gene encodes CDR1 SEHNR and CDR2 FQNEAQ (reference sequence). The CDR3 loop spans 17 amino acids. Trimming cost V 5 bases and J 2 bases; bases outside gene matches: 14. The CDR3 here is CASSRQTPDRDPYEQYF. For the CDR3, the DNA is TGTGCCAGCAGCCGCCAAACCCCGGACAGGGACCCCTACGAGCAGTACTTC.

The V and J genes are TRBV5-1 and TRBJ1-4, with 7 positions matching TRBD1. Germline V CDR1 and CDR2: SGHRS, YFSETQ. J lost 0 bases, V lost 3 bases, and 8 bases had no gene match. The length of the CDR3 is 17 residues. DNA of the CDR3: TGCGCCAGCAGCTCGGGGGGGACAGCTCCAACTAATGAAAAACTGTTTTTT. Translated: CASSSGGTAPTNEKLFF.

The chain couples TRBV28 to TRBJ2-3; 7 bases are a match to TRBD1. CDR3 length: 15 residues. Germline V gene sequence: CDR1 MDHEN, CDR2 SYDVKM. V gave up 5 bases and J gave up 1 base; unmatched junction bases: 6. The CDR3: CASSPPGQGTDTQYF. The CDR3 DNA follows: TGTGCCAGCAGTCCCCCAGGACAGGGCACAGATACGCAGTATTTT.

This sequence joins TRBV20-1 and TRBJ2-3; D uncertain. CDR3 length: 11 amino acids. The germline V gene has CDR1 DFQATT and CDR2 SNEGSKA (reference sequence). The V end lost 5 bases, the J end lost 6 bases, and 9 bases lay between the germline ends. CDR3 in amino acids: CSAPKADTQYF. DNA for the CDR3: TGCAGTGCTCCCAAGGCGGATACGCAGTATTTT.

This rearrangement joins TRBV27 to TRBJ1-2, with 8 bases that match TRBD1. This CDR3 is 15 amino acids long. After removal of 10 bases from V and 4 bases from J, the junction contained 14 bases not matched to a gene. Germline lookup yields CDR1 MNHEY and CDR2 SMNVEV (reference sequence). The chain's CDR3 is CATLKGLTGGYGYTF. The DNA of the CDR3 is TGTGCCACCCTAAAGGGCCTAACAGGGGGCTATGGCTACACCTTC.

V is TRBV19 and J is TRBJ1-2; D not resolved. Trimming left V 4 bases short and J 4 bases short, with 10 bases between. Germline-derived CDR1 and CDR2 are LNHDA and SQIVND (reference sequence). The CDR3 consists of 13 residues. CDR3 sequence reads: CASSRTNGYGYTF. CDR3 nucleotide sequence: TGTGCCAGTAGTAGGACTAACGGCTATGGCTACACCTTC.

The chain is built from TRBV15 and TRBJ1-2; 8 nucleotides agree with TRBD1. The CDR3 extends over 14 amino acids. After removal of 5 bases from V and 4 bases from J, the junction contained 6 bases not matched to a gene. Looked up from germline, CDR1 is LNHNV and CDR2 is YYDKDF (reference sequence). For the CDR3, the DNA is TGTGCCACCAGCCGGGACAGGACATTCTATGGCTACACCTTC. It yields the protein CATSRDRTFYGYTF. Filled out from reference TRBV15 and TRBJ1-2, the complete variable domain reads DAMVIQNPRYQVTQFGKPVTLSCSQTLNHNVMYWYQQKSSQAPKLLFHYYDKDFNNEADTPDNFQSRRPNTSFCFLDIRSPGLGDTAMYLCATSRDRTFYGYTFGSGTRLTVV.

The V and J genes are TRBV9 and TRBJ2-7, with 9 positions matching TRBD1. This CDR3 contains 16 residues. Germline values: CDR1 SGDLS, CDR2 YYNGEE. V lost 3 bases and J lost 2; bases outside the gene matches: 9. The DNA for the CDR3 is TGTGCCAGCAGCGGAGAACCCGGGACAGGGACCTACGAGCAGTACTTC. Its protein is CASSGEPGTGTYEQYF.

The rearrangement uses TRBV5-4 and TRBJ2-7, with a possible D match to TRBD2 (5 bases). V lost 2 bases and J 5 bases, leaving 11 bases between the germline ends. From germline, CDR1 is SGHNT and CDR2 YYREEE (reference sequence). The CDR3 contains 13 residues. The CDR3 nucleotides are TGTGCCAGCAGCTTTAGTGGGAGTCACGAGCAGTACTTC. This sequence encodes CASSFSGSHEQYF.

This clone has only one observation. The chain employs TRBV27 and TRBJ1-1; 9 bases map to TRBD1. Germline CDR1 is MNHEY and CDR2 is SMNVEV (reference sequence). The CDR3 has 15 amino acids. V lost 5 bases and J lost 2; bases outside the gene matches: 6. For the CDR3, the DNA is TGTGCCAGCAGTACCCGGGACAGGGACAACACTGAAGCTTTCTTT. Encoded protein: CASSTRDRDNTEAFF.

The CDR3 DNA follows: TGTGCCAGCAATTTAGGGCGGGACTATGGCTACACCTTC. This translates into CASNLGRDYGYTF. V is TRBV6-5 and J is TRBJ1-2; no clear D gene. Germline CDR1 and CDR2: MNHEY and SVGAGI. Trimming shortened V by 7 bases and J by 3 bases, and 12 bases separated the two germline ends. There are 13 residues in the CDR3.

V is TRBV5-4 and J is TRBJ2-3; 11 bases agree with TRBD2. CDR1 and CDR2 from the germline V gene are SGHNT and YYREEE (reference sequence). CDR3 length equals 17 residues. Trimming at V came to 3 bases and at J to 2 bases, leaving 8 bases not matched to a gene. The CDR3 DNA is TGTGCCAGCAGCTCGCTAGCGGGAGGCCTTTCCACAGATACGCAGTATTTT. Protein sequence: CASSSLAGGLSTDTQYF.

The V call is TRBV11-3, the J call TRBJ2-3, with a tentative D call TRBD2 (6 bases). This CDR3 spans 15 amino acids. Germline values: CDR1 SGHNT, CDR2 YENEEA. V shed 1 base and J shed 2 bases, with 10 bases lying between them. The DNA for the CDR3 is TGTGCCAGCAGCTTAGGGCGGGGAGCCACAGATACGCAGTATTTT. Translation: CASSLGRGATDTQYF.

The J gene is TRBJ2-7, the V gene TRBV5-1; D unclear. The CDR3 contains 13 residues. Trimming took off 1 base at V and 2 bases at J, with 7 bases between the two ends. Per the germline V gene, CDR1 is SGHRS and CDR2 is YFSETQ. The CDR3 nucleotides read TGCGCCAGCAGCTTGTACAGTACCTACGAGCAGTACTTC. Translating gives CASSLYSTYEQYF.

The V gene is TRBV3-1 (or the pseudogene TRBV3-2), the J gene TRBJ2-7; 10 bases fit TRBD2. This CDR3 has 18 amino acids. With 3 bases clipped from V and 6 bases from J, the junction kept 17 bases outside the gene matches. In germline, CDR1 is LGHDT, CDR2 YNNKEL (reference sequence). The DNA of the CDR3 is TGTGCCAGCAGCCATCATAGACTAGCGGGTAGTACAAGCGGCGAGCAGTACTTC. Its translation: CASSHHRLAGSTSGEQYF.

This chain joins TRBV6-5 and TRBJ1-1; no clear D gene. V was shortened by 2 bases and J by 1 base, with 11 bases between the two germline ends. CDR1 is MNHEY and CDR2 is SVGAGI in the germline V gene. The CDR3 is 15 amino acids. CDR3 nucleotides: TGTGCCAGCAGTTACGGACGGGAGGGGAACACTGAAGCTTTCTTT. This codes for CASSYGREGNTEAFF.

This chain links TRBV7-9 with TRBJ1-2; 9 nucleotides agree with TRBD1. Looked up from germline, CDR1 is SEHNR and CDR2 is FQNEAQ (reference sequence). V lost 4 bases and J lost 8; bases outside the gene matches: 5. The CDR3 covers 13 residues. CDR3 nucleotide sequence: TGTGCCAGCAGCTCTAACAGGGGGCAGGGCTACACCTTC. Amino acid sequence: CASSSNRGQGYTF.

The CDR3 DNA follows: TGTGCCAGTAGTGCCGGGATGGCAGGGGTGGATGAAAAACTGTTTTTT. Amino acids: CASSAGMAGVDEKLFF. V is TRBV19 and J is TRBJ1-4, with D perhaps TRBD1 (6 bases). The germline V gene encodes CDR1 LNHDA and CDR2 SQIVND (reference sequence). The CDR3 runs to 16 residues. V shed 5 bases and J shed 6 bases, with 19 bases lying between them.

This chain uses TRBV28 with TRBJ1-5; 10 bases are shared with TRBD1. The CDR3 extends over 16 amino acids. The germline gives CDR1 MDHEN, CDR2 SYDVKM. J was trimmed by 2 bases and V by 5 bases; bases with no gene match: 6. The CDR3: CASSLRTGGGNQPQHF. For the CDR3, the DNA is TGTGCCAGCAGTCTTAGGACAGGGGGAGGCAATCAGCCCCAGCATTTT.

V usage is TRBV6-5 and J usage is TRBJ2-2; no reliable D call. Germline CDR1 is MNHEY and CDR2 is SVGAGI. V was cut by 0 bases and J by 9 bases, with 14 bases left in between. This CDR3 contains 15 residues. CDR3: CASSYSMTGSRELFF. The CDR3 nucleotides read TGTGCCAGCAGTTACTCGATGACTGGGTCCCGGGAGCTGTTTTTT.

The genes are TRBV5-6 and TRBJ1-4; 7 bases agree with TRBD1. Germline CDR1 and CDR2: SGHDT and YYEEEE. Trimming took 4 bases from V and 5 from J; bases not matched to a gene: 2. The CDR3 covers 13 residues. Here the CDR3 reads CASSADRNEKLFF. The CDR3 region has the DNA TGTGCCAGCAGCGCGGACAGGAATGAAAAACTGTTTTTT.

The J gene is TRBJ1-1, the V gene TRBV19; maybe TRBD1 (5 bases). This CDR3 contains 10 residues. From germline, CDR1 is LNHDA and CDR2 SQIVND (reference sequence). V gave up 10 bases and J gave up 5 bases, with 8 bases separating them. CDR3 protein: CATAGTEAFF. Written as DNA, the CDR3 is TGTGCCACTGCAGGGACTGAAGCTTTCTTT.

The chain combines TRBV19 with TRBJ1-1; D ambiguous. CDR1 is LNHDA, CDR2 SQIVND, per germline (reference sequence). Trimming took 1 base from V and 4 from J, leaving 7 bases between them. This CDR3 has 13 amino acids. The chain's CDR3 is CASSIGVITEAFF. CDR3 bases: TGTGCCAGTAGTATAGGTGTTATCACTGAAGCTTTCTTT.

Worth noting for this clone: An end of the junction does not agree with germline; a read error may underlie this. This chain joins TRBV29-1 and TRBJ2-7; 14 positions match TRBD2. CDR3 length: 12 residues. CDR1 SQVTM and CDR2 ANQGSEA come from the germline V gene. DNA of the CDR3: TGCAGCGTTGAATCGGGACTAGCGGGAGTCCACTTC. Its protein product is CSVESGLAGVHF.

This clone was seen a single time. This chain uses TRBV7-8 with TRBJ1-6; D is ambiguous. Germline V gene data show CDR1 as SGHVS and CDR2 as FQNEAQ. The CDR3 totals 15 residues. With 5 bases removed from V and 5 bases from J, the gap between germline ends came to 13 bases. CDR3 sequence reads: CASSRGPLDNSPLHF. The CDR3, as DNA: TGTGCCAGCAGCCGAGGACCATTAGATAATTCACCCCTCCACTTT.

The V call is TRBV11-2, the J call TRBJ2-5, with D possibly called TRBD1 or TRBD2 (6 bases each). Germline loops: CDR1 SGHAT, CDR2 FQNNGV. The CDR3 contains 14 residues. V lost 3 bases and J lost 4, with 12 bases in between. CDR3 in amino acids: CASSFLEGGETQYF. CDR3 DNA: TGTGCCAGCAGCTTCTTAGAGGGGGGAGAGACCCAGTACTTC.

In its sample, this clone was seen once. V is TRBV9 and J is TRBJ2-2; 8 bases match TRBD1. With 0 bases clipped from V and 7 bases from J, the junction kept 11 bases outside the gene matches. The CDR3 runs to 17 residues. Germline V gene sequence: CDR1 SGDLS, CDR2 YYNGEE. DNA for the CDR3: TGTGCCAGCAGCGTAGCCGGACAGGGTATCCCCCTCGGGGAGCTGTTTTTT. Translation gives CASSVAGQGIPLGELFF.